This T cell receptor beta chain was identified during a study of blood T cell repertoires in COVID-19. The overall study: Samples came from the United States, Italy and Spain, spanning acute and convalescent COVID-19. The analysed material was cDNA or gDNA that came from T cells, B-cell-depleted T cells, or PBMCs.

After removal of 7 bases from V and 7 bases from J, the junction contained 12 bases not matched to a gene. Germline assignment: CDR1 MDHEN and CDR2 SYDVKM. The CDR3 consists of 16 residues. As handled by the study authors: From reference gene primer amplification, estimates of nucleated cell counts were derived. Libraries were prepared by immunoSEQ multiplex PCR; TCRdb keeps only in-frame clonotypes and omits some of them. V and J calls and clone size follow that table, whereas D and trimming were derived from the DNA. The sample consists of about 68,000 clones, 84% of them appearing once. The sequence was obtained from a man aged 50 to 60 with active COVID-19. Sequenced input: peripheral blood. The V gene is TRBV28, the J gene TRBJ2-5; 13 nucleotides line up with TRBD2. CDR3 sequence reads: CASKTSGRTSGGTQYF. The CDR3 DNA follows: TGTGCCAGCAAGACTAGCGGGAGGACGTCTGGCGGGACCCAGTACTTC.